The T cell receptor beta chain described here comes from a study of identical twins. The study's findings and limits: Zero-insertion analyses might be partly confounded by invariant T cells like MAIT and iNKT.

Template switching added a universal primer site; cDNA carried unique molecular identifiers. Each CDR3 protein is one row after TCRdb ran MiXCR on the 5' RACE reads. The sample lists 1.5 million to 2 million distinct CDR3 sequences; under 35% were seen once. This clonotype was recorded a few times. Its antigen is not identified. Sequencing used cord blood. The clonotype originates from a newborn girl in good health.

CDR3 nucleotides: TGTGCCAGCAGCTTGGTGGGACTAGCGGGAGGCCAAAACAATGAGCAGTTCTTC. This gives the protein CASSLVGLAGGQNNEQFF. This sequence joins TRBV5-6 and TRBJ2-1; 15 nucleotides match TRBD2. Germline trimming cut 0 bases from V and 5 bases from J; bases unmatched to any gene: 6. Looked up from germline, CDR1 is SGHDT and CDR2 is YYEEEE. The CDR3 covers 18 residues.